The source of this TCR beta chain is a study of cytomegalovirus exposure and HLA in healthy donors. 60 Vbeta and 13 Jbeta primers were used in PCR. Libraries were prepared by immunoSEQ multiplex PCR; TCRdb keeps only in-frame clonotypes and omits some of them. Of about 150,000 clones in the sample, approximately 80% are singletons; the top ten hold approximately 5.6%. CDR1 and CDR2 from the germline V gene are GTSNPN and SVGIG (reference sequence). The CDR3 spans 12 residues. The V and J ends lost 4 bases and 6 bases respectively, with 12 bases between them. The chain has TRBV30 and TRBJ1-1; no definite D call. The clonotype originates from a woman aged 40 to 49 in good health and CMV-seropositive. What was sequenced was PBMCs. For the CDR3, the DNA is TGTGCCTGGAACTCCGGCCAGGCTGAAGCTTTCTTT. Translation: CAWNSGQAEAFF.